The rows below give T cell receptor beta chains drawn from one sample of a study of graft-versus-host responses after intestinal transplantation. Repertoires were generated with immunoSEQ multiplex PCR, while TCRdb's copy carries only in-frame clones and drops some. The data contain 20,000 or so clones, about four fifths of them seen just once; the ten biggest clones take up 1.5% to 2%. This specimen consisted of PBMCs, obtained 14 days after transplant. The receptors here all came from a human patient who received an intestinal transplant, so some T cells may come from the graft donor. Both conserved end residues are part of each CDR3. The D gene is left open where the match is weak. Size is stated for part of the rows, as once, few or many counts, or as a class when the clone is expanded.

v_call: TRBV5-6
d_call: TRBD2
clone_size: NA
j_call: TRBJ2-7
cdr3_aa: CASSPYGTIKEQYF
cdr3_nt: TGTGCCAGCAGCCCCTACGGGACTATAAAGGAGCAGTACTTC

v_call: TRBV2
d_call: NA
clone_size: NA
j_call: TRBJ1-4
cdr3_aa: CASSDPPEIRQLGEKLFF
cdr3_nt: TGTGCCAGCAGCGATCCCCCCGAGATACGACAGTTGGGGGAAAAACTGTTTTTT

v_call: TRBV14
d_call: TRBD2
clone_size: NA
j_call: TRBJ2-3
cdr3_aa: CASSPGLATDTQYF
cdr3_nt: TGTGCCAGCAGCCCGGGACTAGCGACAGATACGCAGTATTTT

v_call: TRBV9
d_call: NA
clone_size: NA
j_call: TRBJ2-2
cdr3_aa: CASSLYREGSGELFF
cdr3_nt: TGTGCCAGCAGCCTATACAGGGAAGGGTCCGGGGAGCTGTTTTTT

v_call: TRBV30
d_call: NA
clone_size: NA
j_call: TRBJ2-1
cdr3_aa: CAWSREASYNEQFF
cdr3_nt: TGTGCCTGGAGTAGGGAGGCCTCCTACAATGAGCAGTTCTTC

v_call: TRBV30
d_call: NA
clone_size: NA
j_call: TRBJ2-7
cdr3_aa: CAWTYEQYF
cdr3_nt: TGTGCCTGGACCTACGAGCAGTACTTC

v_call: TRBV7-9
d_call: NA
clone_size: NA
j_call: TRBJ2-7
cdr3_aa: CASSLSDWGAYEQYF
cdr3_nt: TGTGCCAGCAGCTTAAGTGACTGGGGAGCGTACGAGCAGTACTTC

v_call: TRBV19
d_call: TRBD1
clone_size: NA
j_call: TRBJ2-7
cdr3_aa: CASRELGQGLGEQYF
cdr3_nt: TGTGCCAGTAGAGAACTGGGACAGGGGCTCGGCGAGCAGTACTTC

v_call: TRBV7-9
d_call: NA
clone_size: NA
j_call: TRBJ1-1
cdr3_aa: CASILTHNTEAFF
cdr3_nt: TGTGCCAGCATCTTGACACATAACACTGAAGCTTTCTTT

v_call: TRBV19
d_call: NA
clone_size: NA
j_call: TRBJ2-3
cdr3_aa: CASPPHGPKDGDTQYF
cdr3_nt: TGTGCCAGTCCCCCCCATGGCCCTAAGGATGGAGATACGCAGTATTTT

v_call: TRBV4-1
d_call: NA
clone_size: NA
j_call: TRBJ2-3
cdr3_aa: CASSQDTGGDLGDTQYF
cdr3_nt: TGCGCCAGCAGCCAAGATACCGGCGGGGACCTTGGAGATACGCAGTATTTT

v_call: TRBV6-5
d_call: TRBD1
clone_size: NA
j_call: TRBJ2-7
cdr3_aa: CASSYSGQGYEQYF
cdr3_nt: TGTGCCAGCAGTTACTCAGGACAGGGCTACGAGCAGTACTTC

v_call: TRBV6-5
d_call: TRBD1
clone_size: NA
j_call: TRBJ2-7
cdr3_aa: CASRRDSSYEQYF
cdr3_nt: TGTGCCAGCCGTAGGGACAGCTCCTACGAGCAGTACTTC

v_call: TRBV9
d_call: TRBD1
clone_size: NA
j_call: TRBJ2-7
cdr3_aa: CASSPTGGSYEQYF
cdr3_nt: TGTGCCAGCAGCCCGACAGGGGGCTCCTACGAGCAGTACTTC

v_call: TRBV21-1
d_call: NA
clone_size: NA
j_call: TRBJ2-1
cdr3_aa: CASSNPRRLAGGTYNEQFF
cdr3_nt: TGTGCCAGCAGCAACCCCCGGCGGCTAGCGGGGGGGACTTACAATGAGCAGTTCTTC

v_call: TRBV28
d_call: TRBD2
clone_size: once
j_call: TRBJ2-3
cdr3_aa: CASSFELAVETRTDTQYF
cdr3_nt: TGTGCCAGCAGTTTTGAACTAGCGGTCGAGACGCGCACAGATACGCAGTATTTT

v_call: TRBV6-5
d_call: TRBD1
clone_size: NA
j_call: TRBJ2-7
cdr3_aa: CASSYGQGAYEQYF
cdr3_nt: TGTGCCAGCAGTTACGGACAGGGGGCCTACGAGCAGTACTTC

v_call: TRBV25-1
d_call: NA
clone_size: NA
j_call: TRBJ2-3
cdr3_aa: CASSELSAGWGRTDTQYF
cdr3_nt: TGTGCCAGCAGTGAATTATCGGCGGGGTGGGGGCGCACAGATACGCAGTATTTT

v_call: TRBV28
d_call: NA
clone_size: NA
j_call: TRBJ1-6
cdr3_aa: CASSLSDNSPLHF
cdr3_nt: TGTGCCAGCAGTTTAAGTGATAATTCACCCCTCCACTTT

v_call: TRBV6-1
d_call: NA
clone_size: once
j_call: TRBJ1-1
cdr3_aa: CASSGQESTEAFF
cdr3_nt: TGTGCCAGCAGTGGACAAGAAAGCACTGAAGCTTTCTTT

v_call: TRBV21-1
d_call: NA
clone_size: NA
j_call: TRBJ1-2
cdr3_aa: CASSKREAGQLNYGYTF
cdr3_nt: TGTGCCAGCAGCAAAAGGGAGGCAGGACAGCTTAACTATGGCTACACCTTC

v_call: TRBV18
d_call: NA
clone_size: NA
j_call: TRBJ1-1
cdr3_aa: CASSPRAGENTEAFF
cdr3_nt: TGTGCCAGCTCACCACGGGCCGGGGAGAACACTGAAGCTTTCTTT

v_call: TRBV6-1
d_call: NA
clone_size: NA
j_call: TRBJ1-1
cdr3_aa: CASSVKGVSTEAFF
cdr3_nt: TGTGCCAGCAGTGTGAAGGGGGTATCAACTGAAGCTTTCTTT

v_call: TRBV4-1
d_call: NA
clone_size: NA
j_call: TRBJ1-5
cdr3_aa: CASSQEGPGNQPQHF
cdr3_nt: TGCGCCAGCAGCCAAGAGGGGCCAGGGAATCAGCCCCAGCATTTT

v_call: TRBV6-1
d_call: NA
clone_size: NA
j_call: TRBJ1-1
cdr3_aa: CASSEVQRRNTEAFF
cdr3_nt: TGTGCCAGCAGTGAAGTCCAGCGAAGAAACACTGAAGCTTTCTTT

v_call: TRBV29-1
d_call: TRBD2
clone_size: NA
j_call: TRBJ2-7
cdr3_aa: CSVVGGLAGGNYEQYF
cdr3_nt: TGCAGCGTGGTGGGGGGGCTAGCGGGAGGCAACTACGAGCAGTACTTC

v_call: TRBV15
d_call: TRBD2
clone_size: NA
j_call: TRBJ2-7
cdr3_aa: CATSKASGGTYEQYF
cdr3_nt: TGTGCCACCAGCAAGGCTAGCGGGGGCACCTACGAGCAGTACTTC

v_call: TRBV6-6
d_call: TRBD1
clone_size: NA
j_call: TRBJ1-6
cdr3_aa: CASSFTPGTGDSPLHF
cdr3_nt: TGTGCCAGCAGTTTCACCCCCGGGACAGGGGATTCACCCCTCCACTTT

v_call: TRBV13
d_call: TRBD1
clone_size: NA
j_call: TRBJ1-4
cdr3_aa: CASSLWGTGGLVGEKLFF
cdr3_nt: TGTGCCAGCAGCTTATGGGGGACAGGGGGCTTAGTTGGTGAAAAACTGTTTTTT